The present T cell receptor (beta chain) was sequenced within a study of response to subunit inactivated influenza vaccine. From the RT-PCR reads, TCRdb called clonotypes with MiXCR, one entry per CDR3 protein. The sample yields hundreds of thousands of distinct CDR3 sequences, around 20% seen once. Looked up from germline, CDR1 is SSHAT and CDR2 is FNYEAQ (reference sequence). The CDR3 runs to 13 residues. Study conclusions and caveats: Each seasonal influenza vaccination, the authors suggested, recruits few new T cells.

On this clonotype: Its antigen is as yet unknown. One end of the junction is discordant with germline, which a read error may explain.

The sequence was collected from a man in his fifties or sixties who received an inactivated influenza vaccine. The chain employs TRBV7-7 and TRBJ2-2; possible D gene TRBD1, 5 bases. Sequenced material: PBMCs from blood, taken about 5 days after vaccination. DNA of the CDR3: TGTGCTAGCAGCCCGGACACCACCGGGGAGCTGTTTTTT. Protein sequence: CASSPDTTGELFF.